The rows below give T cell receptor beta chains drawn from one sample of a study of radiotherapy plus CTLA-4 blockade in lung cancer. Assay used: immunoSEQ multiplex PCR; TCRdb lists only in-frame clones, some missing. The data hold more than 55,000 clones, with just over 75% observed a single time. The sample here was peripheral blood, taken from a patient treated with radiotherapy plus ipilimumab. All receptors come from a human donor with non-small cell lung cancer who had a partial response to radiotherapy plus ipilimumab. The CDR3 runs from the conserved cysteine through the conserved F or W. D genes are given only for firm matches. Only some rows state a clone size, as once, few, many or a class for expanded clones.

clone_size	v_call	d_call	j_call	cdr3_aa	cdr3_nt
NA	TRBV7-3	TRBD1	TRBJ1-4	CASSQTGGAHEKLFF	TGTGCCAGCAGCCAAACAGGGGGCGCCCATGAAAAACTGTTTTTT
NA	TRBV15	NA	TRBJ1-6	CATQVSGYNSPLHF	TGTGCCACCCAGGTCTCGGGGTATAATTCACCCCTCCACTTT
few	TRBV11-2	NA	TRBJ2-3	CASSLEWGGTDTQYF	TGTGCCAGCAGCTTAGAGTGGGGGGGCACAGATACGCAGTATTTT
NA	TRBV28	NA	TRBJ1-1	CASSLSVNTEAFF	TGTGCCAGCAGTCTCTCGGTCAACACTGAAGCTTTCTTT
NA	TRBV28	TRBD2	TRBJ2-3	CASSPSGGGAGTDTQYF	TGTGCCAGCAGTCCCTCAGGCGGGGGGGCCGGGACAGATACGCAGTATTTT
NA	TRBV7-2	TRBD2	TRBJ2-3	CASSPRGAKNTQYF	TGTGCCAGCAGCCCGCGGGGGGCGAAAAATACGCAGTATTTT
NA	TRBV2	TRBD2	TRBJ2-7	CASSEVLAGFYEQYF	TGTGCCAGCAGTGAAGTACTAGCGGGGTTCTACGAGCAGTACTTC
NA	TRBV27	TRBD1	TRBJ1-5	CASKSGGSNQPQHF	TGTGCCAGCAAGTCAGGGGGAAGCAATCAGCCCCAGCATTTT
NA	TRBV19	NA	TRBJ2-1	CASRQGGTLGINEQFF	TGTGCCAGTAGACAGGGTGGGACATTGGGCATAAATGAGCAGTTCTTC
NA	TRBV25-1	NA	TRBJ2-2	CASITQRGTANTGELFF	TGTGCCAGCATCACGCAAAGGGGGACGGCGAACACCGGGGAGCTGTTTTTT
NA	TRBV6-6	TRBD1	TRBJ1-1	CASSTGQGPNFGAFF	TGTGCCAGCAGTACTGGACAGGGGCCAAATTTTGGTGCTTTCTTT
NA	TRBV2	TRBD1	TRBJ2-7	CASSEASTGGEQYF	TGTGCCAGCAGTGAAGCATCTACAGGGGGCGAGCAGTACTTC
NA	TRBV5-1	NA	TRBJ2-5	CASSFGSGEETQYF	TGCGCCAGCAGCTTCGGTTCAGGGGAAGAGACCCAGTACTTC
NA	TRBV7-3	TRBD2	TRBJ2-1	CASSPSGGAYEQFF	TGTGCCAGCAGCCCTAGCGGGGGGGCCTATGAGCAGTTCTTC
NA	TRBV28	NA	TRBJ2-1	CASSLGGTVTYNEQFF	TGTGCCAGCAGTTTAGGGGGGACAGTTACCTACAATGAGCAGTTCTTC
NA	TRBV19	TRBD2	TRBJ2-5	CASSLGGRTQYF	TGTGCCAGTAGTTTAGGCGGGAGAACCCAGTACTTC
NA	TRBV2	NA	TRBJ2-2	CASSGQNTGELFF	TGTGCCAGCAGTGGGCAGAACACCGGGGAGCTGTTTTTT
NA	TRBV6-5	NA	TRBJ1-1	CASSYSSLYTEAFF	TGTGCCAGCAGTTACTCGAGTCTCTACACTGAAGCTTTCTTT
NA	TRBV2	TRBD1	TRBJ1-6	CASSDTGQSNSPLHF	TGTGCCAGCAGTGACACGGGACAGAGTAATTCACCCCTCCACTTT
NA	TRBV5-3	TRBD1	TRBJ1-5	CARGWQGVYSNQPQHF	TGTGCCAGAGGCTGGCAGGGGGTATATAGCAATCAGCCCCAGCATTTT
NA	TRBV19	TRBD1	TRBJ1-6	CASSLLDRDNSPLHF	TGTGCCAGTAGTCTCCTGGACAGGGATAATTCACCCCTCCACTTT
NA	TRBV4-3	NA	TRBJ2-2	CASSQASASYTGELFF	TGCGCCAGCAGTCAAGCGTCGGCTAGCTACACCGGGGAGCTGTTTTTT
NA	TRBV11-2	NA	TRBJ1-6	CASSTSTGYSSPLHF	TGTGCCAGCAGCACCTCAACAGGGTACAGCTCACCCCTCCACTTT
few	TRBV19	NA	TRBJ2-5	CASSISGDTQETQYF	TGTGCCAGTAGTATTAGTGGGGACACGCAAGAGACCCAGTACTTC
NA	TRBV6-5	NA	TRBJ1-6	CASSREKRSNSPLHF	TGTGCCAGCAGCCGCGAGAAACGGTCTAATTCACCCCTCCACTTT
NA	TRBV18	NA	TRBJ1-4	CASSPPTGTNEKLFF	TGTGCCAGCTCACCACCGACAGGAACTAATGAAAAACTGTTTTTT
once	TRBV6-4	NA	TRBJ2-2	CASRPQSGAGELFF	TGTGCCAGCAGACCCCAATCGGGGGCCGGGGAGCTGTTTTTT
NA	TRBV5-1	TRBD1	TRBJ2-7	CASSSQGELGEQYF	TGCGCCAGCAGCTCACAGGGGGAGTTGGGCGAGCAGTACTTC
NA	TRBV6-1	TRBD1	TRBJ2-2	CATPGRQGETGELFF	TGTGCCACCCCGGGGAGACAGGGGGAAACCGGGGAGCTGTTTTTT
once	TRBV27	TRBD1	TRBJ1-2	CASSLKTGGVYGYTF	TGTGCCAGCAGTTTGAAGACAGGGGGCGTTTATGGCTACACCTTC
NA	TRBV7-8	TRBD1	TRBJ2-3	CASSSGQGGTDTQYF	TGTGCCAGCAGCTCGGGACAGGGGGGAACAGATACGCAGTATTTT
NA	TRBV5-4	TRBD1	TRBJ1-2	CASSSDRGSRGYTF	TGTGCCAGCAGCTCGGACAGGGGGTCTCGGGGCTACACCTTC